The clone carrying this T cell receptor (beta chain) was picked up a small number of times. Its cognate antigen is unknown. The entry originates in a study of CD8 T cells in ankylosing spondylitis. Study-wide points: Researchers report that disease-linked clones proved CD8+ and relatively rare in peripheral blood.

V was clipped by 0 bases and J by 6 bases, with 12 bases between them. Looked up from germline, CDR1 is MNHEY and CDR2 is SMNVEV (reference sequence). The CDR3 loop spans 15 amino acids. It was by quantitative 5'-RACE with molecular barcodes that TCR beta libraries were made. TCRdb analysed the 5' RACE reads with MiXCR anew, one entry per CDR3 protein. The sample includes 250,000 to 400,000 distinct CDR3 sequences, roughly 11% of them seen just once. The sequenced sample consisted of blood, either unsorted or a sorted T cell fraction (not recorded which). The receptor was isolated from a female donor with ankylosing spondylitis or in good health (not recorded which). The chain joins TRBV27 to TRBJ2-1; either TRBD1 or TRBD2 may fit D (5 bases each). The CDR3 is CASSLSRGFGNEQFF. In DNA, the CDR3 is TGTGCCAGCAGTTTATCGAGGGGATTTGGCAATGAGCAGTTCTTC.